The 6 T cell receptor beta chains listed next were all sequenced from one sample in a study of T cell responses to AZD1222 COVID-19 vaccine. Sequencing was performed with immunoSEQ multiplex PCR; in TCRdb, only in-frame clones are kept and a portion is missing. The sample lists over 100,000 clones, around nine tenths seen once, with around 12% in the top ten. The specimen comprised peripheral blood, sampled on day 0 of AZD1222 vaccination. These receptors were taken from an adult in good health.

The chain carries TRBV10-3 and TRBJ2-7; 8 bases match TRBD2. This CDR3 is built from 13 residues. V shed 5 bases, J shed 2 bases, and the junction held 2 bases outside the gene matches. Germline V gives CDR1 ENHRY, CDR2 SYGVKD. The CDR3 here is CAISPGGTYEQYF. DNA of the CDR3: TGTGCCATCAGTCCGGGAGGGACCTACGAGCAGTACTTC.

This clone was counted a few times. CDR3 region: CAWSVGSGSYNEQFF. The CDR3 DNA reads as TGTGCCTGGAGTGTAGGGAGCGGCTCCTACAATGAGCAGTTCTTC. This chain links TRBV30 with TRBJ2-1; tentative D call: TRBD2 (5 bases). This CDR3 comprises 15 residues. Deletions cut 0 bases from V and 0 bases from J, with 9 bases between. The V gene's germline CDR1 is GTSNPN and CDR2 SVGIG (reference sequence).

The V and J genes are TRBV3-1 (or the pseudogene TRBV3-2) and TRBJ1-3; no clear D gene. The CDR3 loop spans 16 amino acids. Between the trimmed V and J ends, which lost 3 bases and 0 bases, there was a span of 12 bases. Germline V CDR1 and CDR2: LGHDT, YNNKEL (reference sequence). This chain's CDR3 is CASSHRARGSGNTIYF. The CDR3 DNA sequence: TGTGCCAGCAGCCATCGGGCTCGGGGCTCTGGAAACACCATATATTTT.

The genes are TRBV12-3 or TRBV12-4 and TRBJ1-1, with D perhaps matching TRBD1 (6 bases). The ends were cut back, 3 bases at V and 6 bases at J, with 11 bases in the middle. The CDR3 is made up of 13 amino acids. This chain's CDR3 is CASSFLGGSEAFF. The CDR3 DNA reads TGTGCCAGCAGTTTTTTAGGGGGATCTGAAGCTTTCTTT.

The chain joins TRBV5-1 to TRBJ2-3; TRBD1 matches 9 bases. The V and J ends lost 0 bases and 3 bases, in that order; junction bases with no gene match: 5. Germline V gene data show CDR1 as SGHRS and CDR2 as YFSETQ. The CDR3 contains 16 residues. The DNA of the CDR3 is TGCGCCAGCAGCTTGGACAGGGGGCGAGGGACAGATACGCAGTATTTT. Protein sequence: CASSLDRGRGTDTQYF.

The gene calls are TRBV18 and TRBJ2-2; perhaps D is TRBD1 or TRBD2 (5 bases each). Trimming took 4 bases from V and 4 from J, leaving 19 bases between them. CDR3 size: 17 residues. Germline values: CDR1 KGHSH, CDR2 LQKENI. CDR3 loop: CASSLFRDGSSTGELFF. The CDR3 coding sequence is TGTGCCAGCTCACTATTCCGGGACGGCTCGAGCACCGGGGAGCTGTTTTTT.